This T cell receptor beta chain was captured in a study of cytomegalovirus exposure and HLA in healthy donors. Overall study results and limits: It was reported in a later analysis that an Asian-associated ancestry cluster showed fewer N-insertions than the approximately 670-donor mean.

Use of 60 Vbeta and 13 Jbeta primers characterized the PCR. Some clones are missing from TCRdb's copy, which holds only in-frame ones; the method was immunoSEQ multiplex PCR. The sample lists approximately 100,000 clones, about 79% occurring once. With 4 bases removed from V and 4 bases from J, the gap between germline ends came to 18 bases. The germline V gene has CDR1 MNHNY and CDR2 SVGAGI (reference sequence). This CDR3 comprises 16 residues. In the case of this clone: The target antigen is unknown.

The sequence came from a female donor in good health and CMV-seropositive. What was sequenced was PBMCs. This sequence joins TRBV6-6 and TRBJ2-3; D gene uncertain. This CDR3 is CASSWASSFGADTQYF. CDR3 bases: TGTGCCAGCAGTTGGGCTTCGAGTTTCGGCGCAGATACGCAGTATTTT.